The rows below give T cell receptor beta chains drawn from one sample of a study of siplizumab effects on memory and regulatory T cells. TCRdb keeps only in-frame clones here, not all; method: immunoSEQ multiplex PCR. The sample holds tens of thousands of clones; under 95% are singletons and the top ten take about 6.7%. The specimen was CD8+ T cells sorted from blood. These receptors came from a human donor in good health. The CDR3 runs from the conserved cysteine through the conserved F or W. A D gene is named only where the DNA matches it firmly. Some rows mark clone size as missing; the rest say once, few, many or name a class of expanded clone.

d_call,clone_size,v_call,j_call,cdr3_nt,cdr3_aa
.,once,TRBV12-5,TRBJ1-1,TGTGCTAGTGGGCCGGGGTACGGTGAAGCTTTCTTT,CASGPGYGEAFF
.,.,TRBV30,TRBJ1-4,TGTGCCTGGACGCAAACGGGGGAAAAACTGTTTTTT,CAWTQTGEKLFF
.,once,TRBV9,TRBJ2-7,TGTGCCAGCAGCGTAGGGGATACCTACGAGCAGTACTTC,CASSVGDTYEQYF
TRBD1,.,TRBV5-1,TRBJ2-7,TGCGCCAGCAGCTTGACCCGGGACAGGGGGTACGAGCAGTACTTC,CASSLTRDRGYEQYF
.,.,TRBV7-9,TRBJ1-2,TGTGCCAGCAGCTTATCGGGTCAGGGAGTACTCTATGGCTACACCTTC,CASSLSGQGVLYGYTF
TRBD2,.,TRBV27,TRBJ2-5,TGTGCCAGCAGTTTATGCCTAGCGGGGGGGTTCGAGACCCAGTACTTC,CASSLCLAGGFETQYF
.,.,TRBV7-8,TRBJ1-2,TGTGCCAGCAGCTTCTTCGGGGGGGAAGCTAACTATGGCTACACCTTC,CASSFFGGEANYGYTF
TRBD1,.,TRBV18,TRBJ2-1,TGTGCCAGCTCACCGAGGACAGGCCGACATTCCAATGAGCAGTTCTTC,CASSPRTGRHSNEQFF
.,.,TRBV12-5,TRBJ1-1,TGTGCTAGTGGTCCCAGGACTGAAGCTTTCTTT,CASGPRTEAFF
.,.,TRBV15,TRBJ2-3,TGTGCCACCAGCAGAGATCTTGGCACAGATACGCAGTATTTT,CATSRDLGTDTQYF
TRBD2,once,TRBV27,TRBJ2-5,TGTGCCAGCAGTTTTGAGAGCGGGAGGCGGGAGACCCAGTACTTC,CASSFESGRRETQYF
.,.,TRBV27,TRBJ2-6,TGTGCCAGCAGTGTGGGGCCGAGTGGGGCCAACGTCCTGACTTTC,CASSVGPSGANVLTF
.,once,TRBV19,TRBJ1-2,TGTGCCAGTAGTATAGATCGGGAAGGCTATGGCTACACCTTC,CASSIDREGYGYTF
.,.,TRBV6-1,TRBJ2-7,TGTGCCAGCAGTGAACTGGGGGCGCGTGAGCAGTACTTC,CASSELGAREQYF
TRBD1,.,TRBV13,TRBJ2-7,TGTGCCAGCAGCCCCGGACAGGGATCCTACGAGCAGTACTTC,CASSPGQGSYEQYF
TRBD1,.,TRBV4-3,TRBJ2-1,TGCGCCAGCAGCCAAGATTGGGACAGGGACTTCCTCGTGGACAATGAGCAGTTCTTC,CASSQDWDRDFLVDNEQFF
.,.,TRBV7-9,TRBJ2-3,TGTGCCAGCAGCTACGACTACTCTACGCAGTATTTT,CASSYDYSTQYF
.,.,TRBV9,TRBJ1-2,TGTGCCAGCAGCGTAGCTGACGGTTACTATGGCTACACCTTC,CASSVADGYYGYTF
.,.,TRBV9,TRBJ2-3,TGTGCCAGCAGCGCACAGGGTTCTAGCACAGATACGCAGTATTTT,CASSAQGSSTDTQYF
TRBD1,.,TRBV10-3,TRBJ2-2,TGTGCCATCAGTGACTATGGGACAGGGGACACCGGGGAGCTGTTTTTT,CAISDYGTGDTGELFF
TRBD1,.,TRBV5-6,TRBJ1-1,TGTGCCAGCAGCTGGGGACAGCTGAACACTGAAGCTTTCTTT,CASSWGQLNTEAFF
.,.,TRBV5-1,TRBJ2-1,TGCGCCAGCAGCTTGAAGGCGGACAATGAGCAGTTCTTC,CASSLKADNEQFF
.,.,TRBV14,TRBJ2-7,TGTGCCAGCAGCCACTCCAGAATTATCTCCTACGAGCAGTACTTC,CASSHSRIISYEQYF
.,.,TRBV19,TRBJ2-2,TGTGCCAGTAGCACTTCAGTTGACCACACCGGGGAGCTGTTTTTT,CASSTSVDHTGELFF
.,.,TRBV11-1,TRBJ2-3,TGTGCCAGCAGTTATCTCGACAGGGAGGCAGATACGCAGTATTTT,CASSYLDREADTQYF
TRBD1,.,TRBV27,TRBJ2-7,TGTGCCAGCAGTGTAACAGGGGTGTCCTACGAGCAGTACTTC,CASSVTGVSYEQYF
.,.,TRBV4-1,TRBJ2-2,TGCGCCAGCAGCCTAAGAACGCCGAGCATTAACACCGGGGAGCTGTTTTTT,CASSLRTPSINTGELFF
.,.,TRBV30,TRBJ2-7,TGTGCCTGGAGTCTGGGGGGTCCTAGCTCCTACGAGCAGTACTTC,CAWSLGGPSSYEQYF
TRBD2,.,TRBV5-3,TRBJ2-7,TGTGCCAGAGGGACTAGCGGGGCCCCTTACGAGCAGTACTTC,CARGTSGAPYEQYF
.,.,TRBV9,TRBJ2-1,TGTGCCAGCAGCGTAGAGGGGCCCAATGAGCAGTTCTTC,CASSVEGPNEQFF
.,.,TRBV6-4,TRBJ2-7,TGTGCCAGCAATAGGCGAGTTACCTACGAGCAGTACTTC,CASNRRVTYEQYF
TRBD1,.,TRBV9,TRBJ2-1,TGTGCCAGCAGCGTCCAAGGGACAGGGTGGGGTAATGAGCAGTTCTTC,CASSVQGTGWGNEQFF
TRBD1,.,TRBV7-8,TRBJ1-2,TGTGCCAGCAGTGCCCCCGGACAGGGGGTTGGCTACACCTTC,CASSAPGQGVGYTF
.,.,TRBV25-1,TRBJ1-2,TGTGCCAGCAGTGAACGGGAGTTTGGATATGGCTACACCTTC,CASSEREFGYGYTF
TRBD1,once,TRBV6-5,TRBJ2-1,TGTGCCAGCAGTCCAATGACAGGGAATGAGCAGTTCTTC,CASSPMTGNEQFF
.,.,TRBV7-9,TRBJ2-3,TGTGCCAGCAGACCCCCGACGGGTATGGGGCAGTATTTT,CASRPPTGMGQYF
.,.,TRBV27,TRBJ2-1,TGTGCCAGCAGTACAAACAGGCATGAGCAGTTCTTC,CASSTNRHEQFF
.,.,TRBV5-1,TRBJ2-3,TGCGCCAGCAGCTTTTACGGGGAGGCAGATACGCAGTATTTT,CASSFYGEADTQYF
TRBD2,.,TRBV6-1,TRBJ2-2,TGTGCCAGCAGTGACCCGACTAGCGGGAGCCCCGGGGAGCTGTTTTTT,CASSDPTSGSPGELFF
TRBD1,.,TRBV30,TRBJ2-7,TGTGCCTGCAGCCGGGACAGACCCTACGAGCAGTACTTC,CACSRDRPYEQYF
.,few,TRBV4-1,TRBJ1-3,TGCGCCAGCAGCTTCGGGCCCTCTGGAAACACCATATATTTT,CASSFGPSGNTIYF
TRBD2,.,TRBV9,TRBJ2-1,TGTGCCAGCAGTCATAGCGGGGCCGCCTACAATGAGCAGTTCTTC,CASSHSGAAYNEQFF
TRBD1,.,TRBV7-9,TRBJ2-7,TGTGCCAGCAGCGGGACAGCGGTGTACGAGCAGTACTTC,CASSGTAVYEQYF
TRBD1,.,TRBV6-5,TRBJ2-7,TGTGCCAGCAGTGGCCGGGACAGTTACTACGAGCAGTACTTC,CASSGRDSYYEQYF